Listed below are T cell receptor beta chains from one sample, sequenced in a study of identical twins. TCRdb re-called the 5' RACE reads with MiXCR, one entry per CDR3 protein. The data hold more than 600,000 distinct CDR3 sequences, with 15% to 20% observed a single time. These same data were also listed under a study on T cells expressing NK-cell markers.

Sequencing input: PBMCs. These receptors were obtained from a woman aged 18-29 years in good health. Both conserved end residues are part of each CDR3. Fields, in order: V gene, J gene, clone size, D gene, CDR3 protein, CDR3 DNA. D genes are given only for firm matches. Rows may omit the clone size; those that give it use once, few, many or a size class.

v_gene: TRBV4-3; j_gene: TRBJ2-1; abundance: NA; d_gene: NA; CDR3aa: CASSQEVYKLYNEQFF; CDR3nt: TGCGCCAGCAGCCAAGAGGTCTACAAGCTCTACAATGAGCAGTTCTTC
v_gene: TRBV6-6; j_gene: TRBJ2-2; abundance: few; d_gene: NA; CDR3aa: CASSYLGRELFF; CDR3nt: TGTGCCAGCAGTTACTTGGGCCGGGAGCTGTTTTTT
v_gene: TRBV13; j_gene: TRBJ2-1; abundance: NA; d_gene: TRBD2; CDR3aa: CASSFRLADNEQFF; CDR3nt: TGTGCCAGCAGCTTCAGACTAGCGGACAATGAGCAGTTCTTC
v_gene: TRBV12-5; j_gene: TRBJ1-2; abundance: NA; d_gene: NA; CDR3aa: CASGQGQVYGYTF; CDR3nt: TGTGCTAGTGGCCAGGGACAAGTCTATGGCTACACCTTC
v_gene: TRBV13; j_gene: TRBJ1-1; abundance: NA; d_gene: NA; CDR3aa: CASSAIGWRGGTEAFF; CDR3nt: TGTGCCAGCAGCGCCATAGGGTGGAGGGGGGGAACTGAAGCTTTCTTT
v_gene: TRBV11-2; j_gene: TRBJ1-6; abundance: NA; d_gene: NA; CDR3aa: CASSTGQFNSPLHF; CDR3nt: TGTGCCAGCAGTACGGGACAATTTAATTCACCCCTCCACTTT
v_gene: TRBV6-1; j_gene: TRBJ2-2; abundance: NA; d_gene: NA; CDR3aa: CASRQGFNTGELFF; CDR3nt: TGTGCCAGCAGACAGGGATTCAACACCGGGGAGCTGTTTTTT
v_gene: TRBV29-1; j_gene: TRBJ2-2; abundance: NA; d_gene: NA; CDR3aa: CSAQTRTHTGELFF; CDR3nt: TGCAGCGCACAGACCCGGACGCACACCGGGGAGCTGTTTTTT
v_gene: TRBV5-5; j_gene: TRBJ2-2; abundance: NA; d_gene: TRBD2; CDR3aa: CASSLRLAGTNTGELFF; CDR3nt: TGTGCCAGCAGCCTGAGACTAGCGGGTACCAACACCGGGGAGCTGTTTTTT
v_gene: TRBV5-1; j_gene: TRBJ2-6; abundance: NA; d_gene: TRBD1; CDR3aa: CASSTGGSGANVLTF; CDR3nt: TGCGCCAGCAGCACAGGGGGCTCTGGGGCCAACGTCCTGACTTTC
v_gene: TRBV6-2/TRBV6-3; j_gene: TRBJ2-4; abundance: NA; d_gene: NA; CDR3aa: CASSRTEVNIQYF; CDR3nt: TGTGCCAGCAGCCGGACCGAGGTAAACATTCAGTACTTC
v_gene: TRBV10-3; j_gene: TRBJ2-5; abundance: NA; d_gene: NA; CDR3aa: CAISAPQGTETQYF; CDR3nt: TGTGCCATCAGTGCCCCACAGGGTACAGAGACCCAGTACTTC
v_gene: TRBV12-3/TRBV12-4; j_gene: TRBJ2-7; abundance: NA; d_gene: NA; CDR3aa: CASSPYLNHEQYF; CDR3nt: TGTGCCAGCAGTCCTTACCTAAACCACGAGCAGTACTTC
v_gene: TRBV20-1; j_gene: TRBJ1-1; abundance: many; d_gene: TRBD1; CDR3aa: CSARWDRNTEAFF; CDR3nt: TGCAGTGCTAGGTGGGACAGGAACACTGAAGCTTTCTTT